These T cell receptor beta chains were read from a single sample in a study of blood T cell repertoires in COVID-19. Here immunoSEQ multiplex PCR was the method, and the copy in TCRdb shows in-frame clones only, minus some. The repertoire holds about 54,000 clones, with roughly four fifths as singletons. Sequencing input: peripheral blood. The receptor set was obtained from a human donor in a cohort sampled during active or convalescent COVID-19. CDR3s include the opening cysteine and the closing phenylalanine or tryptophan. Fields, in order: D gene, clone size, J gene, V gene, CDR3 DNA, CDR3 protein. D genes are given only for firm matches. Clone size is given for some rows only: seen once, a few or many times, or a class if the clone is expanded.

d_call: TRBD2
clone_size: -
j_call: TRBJ2-2
v_call: TRBV9
cdr3_nt: TGTGCCAGCAGCAAACCCGGGACTAGCGTCGCCGGGGAGCTGTTTTTT
cdr3_aa: CASSKPGTSVAGELFF

d_call: -
clone_size: -
j_call: TRBJ2-7
v_call: TRBV6-2/TRBV6-3
cdr3_nt: TGTGCCACCAGTTTTAGAGGCTACGAGCAGTACTTC
cdr3_aa: CATSFRGYEQYF

d_call: TRBD1
clone_size: -
j_call: TRBJ2-3
v_call: TRBV3-1/TRBV3-2
cdr3_nt: TGTGCCAGCAGACAGGGGCTAAATACGCAGTATTTT
cdr3_aa: CASRQGLNTQYF

d_call: TRBD1
clone_size: -
j_call: TRBJ2-5
v_call: TRBV5-1
cdr3_nt: TGCGCCAGCAGCTGGATGACAGGGGAAGAGACCCAGTACTTC
cdr3_aa: CASSWMTGEETQYF

d_call: TRBD1
clone_size: -
j_call: TRBJ1-6
v_call: TRBV3-1/TRBV3-2
cdr3_nt: TGTGCCAGCAGCCAAGTCCTTCCGGGACAGGGGTGGTATAATTCACCCCTCCACTTT
cdr3_aa: CASSQVLPGQGWYNSPLHF

d_call: TRBD1
clone_size: -
j_call: TRBJ1-2
v_call: TRBV9
cdr3_nt: TGTGCCAGCAGCCTACTGGACAGGGATGGCTACACCTTC
cdr3_aa: CASSLLDRDGYTF

d_call: -
clone_size: -
j_call: TRBJ2-7
v_call: TRBV7-2
cdr3_nt: TGTGCCAGCAGCTTAAGCGCCGGGAAGAGCTCCTACGAGCAGTACTTC
cdr3_aa: CASSLSAGKSSYEQYF

d_call: -
clone_size: -
j_call: TRBJ1-5
v_call: TRBV19
cdr3_nt: TGTGCCAGTAGTATAGTGGGGGCGCGAGGCAATCAGCCCCAGCATTTT
cdr3_aa: CASSIVGARGNQPQHF

d_call: -
clone_size: -
j_call: TRBJ2-3
v_call: TRBV9
cdr3_nt: TGTGCCAGCAGCTCAACATTCACAGATACGCAGTATTTT
cdr3_aa: CASSSTFTDTQYF

d_call: TRBD1
clone_size: -
j_call: TRBJ2-5
v_call: TRBV11-2
cdr3_nt: TGTGCCAGTCGCCTCAGTGGGGACAGGGGGCAAGAGACCCAGTACTTC
cdr3_aa: CASRLSGDRGQETQYF

d_call: TRBD1
clone_size: -
j_call: TRBJ1-3
v_call: TRBV10-3
cdr3_nt: TGTGCCATCAGGGGGACAGGGGCCCCAGTTGGAAACACCATATATTTT
cdr3_aa: CAIRGTGAPVGNTIYF

d_call: -
clone_size: -
j_call: TRBJ2-5
v_call: TRBV7-2
cdr3_nt: TGTGCCAGCAGCTCGCAAGAGACCCAGTACTTC
cdr3_aa: CASSSQETQYF

d_call: -
clone_size: -
j_call: TRBJ2-5
v_call: TRBV15
cdr3_nt: TGTGCCACCAGCTATTCGGAGACCCAGTACTTC
cdr3_aa: CATSYSETQYF

d_call: -
clone_size: -
j_call: TRBJ2-1
v_call: TRBV18
cdr3_nt: TGTGCCAGCTCACCACCGTCGGGGAGCCTCTCCTACAATGAGCAGTTCTTC
cdr3_aa: CASSPPSGSLSYNEQFF

d_call: -
clone_size: -
j_call: TRBJ1-4
v_call: TRBV4-2
cdr3_nt: TGTGCCAGCAGCAAACAAAGCGCAACTAATGAAAAACTGTTTTTT
cdr3_aa: CASSKQSATNEKLFF

d_call: TRBD1
clone_size: -
j_call: TRBJ1-2
v_call: TRBV7-2
cdr3_nt: TGTGCCAGCAGCCCCACAGGGGTCGATGGCTACACCTTC
cdr3_aa: CASSPTGVDGYTF

d_call: -
clone_size: -
j_call: TRBJ1-2
v_call: TRBV14
cdr3_nt: TGTGCCAGCAGCCGCAGGGTTGGCGCTGGCTACACCTTC
cdr3_aa: CASSRRVGAGYTF

d_call: -
clone_size: -
j_call: TRBJ1-2
v_call: TRBV14
cdr3_nt: TGTGCCAGCAGCCAAGACAGAAACTATGGCTACACCTTC
cdr3_aa: CASSQDRNYGYTF

d_call: -
clone_size: many
j_call: TRBJ2-7
v_call: TRBV7-2
cdr3_nt: TGTGCCAGCAGCCCCGCCAGAAGCTCCTACGAGCAGTACTTC
cdr3_aa: CASSPARSSYEQYF

d_call: -
clone_size: -
j_call: TRBJ2-3
v_call: TRBV5-5
cdr3_nt: TGTGCCAGCAGCTTGGGGGGCCGGGATACGCAGTATTTT
cdr3_aa: CASSLGGRDTQYF

d_call: TRBD1
clone_size: -
j_call: TRBJ2-5
v_call: TRBV6-1
cdr3_nt: TGTGCCAGCAGTGACCTCGGAGGACAGGGGATGGAGACCCAGTACTTC
cdr3_aa: CASSDLGGQGMETQYF

d_call: -
clone_size: -
j_call: TRBJ1-1
v_call: TRBV7-2
cdr3_nt: TGTGCCAGCAGCTTAGCTTTGGCAAACACTGAAGCTTTCTTT
cdr3_aa: CASSLALANTEAFF

d_call: TRBD1
clone_size: -
j_call: TRBJ1-2
v_call: TRBV5-4
cdr3_nt: TGTGCCGGCGGACAGGGGGCGCAGGACTATGGCTACACCTTC
cdr3_aa: CAGGQGAQDYGYTF

d_call: TRBD2
clone_size: once
j_call: TRBJ2-5
v_call: TRBV27
cdr3_nt: TGTGCCAGCAGCCCAAGCCGACTAGCGGGAGGGTACCAAGAGACCCAGTACTTC
cdr3_aa: CASSPSRLAGGYQETQYF